This T cell receptor (beta chain) was observed in a study of shared clonotypes between healthy human individuals. Sequencing was performed with immunoSEQ multiplex PCR; in TCRdb, only in-frame clones are kept and a portion is missing. The profile shows over 1.4 million clones, roughly 96% of them singletons. Concerning this clone: Other DNA sequences in this specimen translate into the identical CDR3.

The specimen was naive CD4+ T cells sorted from blood. Subset reported: CD45RA+ positively selected. This receptor was obtained from a man aged 30 to 45 in good health.

The CDR3 loop is CASRGGSSYEQYF. The CDR3 coding sequence is TGTGCCAGTAGAGGCGGGAGTTCCTACGAGCAGTACTTC. The genes are TRBV19 and TRBJ2-7; TRBD2 matches 7 bases. The CDR3 has 13 amino acids. The V gene end was trimmed by 6 bases and the J gene end by 1 base; junction bases not matched to a gene: 3. The germline V gene has CDR1 LNHDA and CDR2 SQIVND (reference sequence).